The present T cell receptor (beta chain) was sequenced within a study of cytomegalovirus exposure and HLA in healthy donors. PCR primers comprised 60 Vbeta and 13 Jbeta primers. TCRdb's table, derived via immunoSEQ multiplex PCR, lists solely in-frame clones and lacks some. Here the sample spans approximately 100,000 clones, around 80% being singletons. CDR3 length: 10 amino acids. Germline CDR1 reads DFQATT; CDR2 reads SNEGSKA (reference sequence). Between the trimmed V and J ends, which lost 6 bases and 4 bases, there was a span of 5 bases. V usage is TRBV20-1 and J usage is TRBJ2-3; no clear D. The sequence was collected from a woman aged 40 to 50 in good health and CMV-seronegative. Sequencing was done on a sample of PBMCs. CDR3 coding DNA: TGCAGTGCCTCTGCAGATACGCAGTATTTT. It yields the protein CSASADTQYF.